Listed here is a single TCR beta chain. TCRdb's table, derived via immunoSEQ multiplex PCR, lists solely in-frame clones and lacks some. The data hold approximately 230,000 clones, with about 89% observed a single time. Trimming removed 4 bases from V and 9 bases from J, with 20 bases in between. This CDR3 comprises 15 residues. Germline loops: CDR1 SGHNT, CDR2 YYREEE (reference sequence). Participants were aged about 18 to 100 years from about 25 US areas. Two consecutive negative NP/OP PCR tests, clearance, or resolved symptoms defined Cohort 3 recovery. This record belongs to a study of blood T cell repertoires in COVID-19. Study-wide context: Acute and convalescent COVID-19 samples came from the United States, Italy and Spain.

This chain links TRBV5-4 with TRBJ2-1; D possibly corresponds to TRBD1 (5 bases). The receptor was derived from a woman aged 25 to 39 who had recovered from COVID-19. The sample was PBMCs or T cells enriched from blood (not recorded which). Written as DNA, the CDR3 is TGTGCCAGCAGCGACAGTCTGCCATTAGGCCGTGAGCAGTTCTTC. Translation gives CASSDSLPLGREQFF.